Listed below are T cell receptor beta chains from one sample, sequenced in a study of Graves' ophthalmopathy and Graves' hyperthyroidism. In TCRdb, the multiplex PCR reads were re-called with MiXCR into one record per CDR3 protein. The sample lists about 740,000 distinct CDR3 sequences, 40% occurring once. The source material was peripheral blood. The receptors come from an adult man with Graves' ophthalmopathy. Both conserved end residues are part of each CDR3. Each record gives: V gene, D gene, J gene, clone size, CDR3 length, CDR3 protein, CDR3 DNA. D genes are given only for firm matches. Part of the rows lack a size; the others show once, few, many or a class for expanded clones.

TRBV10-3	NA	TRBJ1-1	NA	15	CAINQKRGANTEAFF	TGTGCCATCAACCAAAAAAGGGGAGCGAACACTGAAGCTTTCTTT
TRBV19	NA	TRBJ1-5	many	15	CASNERQRANQPQHF	TGTGCCAGTAACGAACGACAGAGGGCCAATCAGCCCCAGCATTTT
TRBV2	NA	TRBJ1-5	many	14	CASKGGVGNQPQHF	TGTGCCAGCAAGGGGGGAGTGGGCAATCAGCCCCAGCATTTT
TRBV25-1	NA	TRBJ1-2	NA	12	CASSDETQGYTF	TGTGCCAGCAGTGACGAGACCCAAGGCTACACCTTC
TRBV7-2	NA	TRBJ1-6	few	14	CASSLRDYNSPLHF	TGTGCCAGCAGCTTAAGGGACTATAATTCACCCCTCCACTTT
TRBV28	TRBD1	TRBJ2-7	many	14	CASSPRGRQGSTYF	TGTGCCAGCAGTCCGCGTGGAAGACAGGGTAGTACGTACTTC
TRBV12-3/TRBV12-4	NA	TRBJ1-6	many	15	CASRRTEFFDSPLHF	TGTGCCAGCAGACGAACGGAGTTCTTCGATTCACCCCTCCACTTT
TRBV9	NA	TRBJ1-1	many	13	CASSVRQGAEAFF	TGTGCCAGCAGCGTCAGACAAGGGGCTGAAGCTTTCTTT
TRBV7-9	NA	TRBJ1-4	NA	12	CASSSVAEKLFF	TGTGCCAGCAGCTCGGTTGCTGAAAAACTGTTTTTT
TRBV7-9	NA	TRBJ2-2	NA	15	CASSLVWGDTGELFF	TGTGCCAGCAGCTTAGTTTGGGGCGACACCGGGGAGCTGTTTTTT
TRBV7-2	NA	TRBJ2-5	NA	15	CASSSKGFSYETQYF	TGTGCCAGCAGCTCCAAAGGGTTTAGTTATGAGACCCAGTACTTC
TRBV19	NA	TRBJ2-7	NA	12	CASKTPSYEQYF	TGTGCCAGCAAAACACCTTCCTACGAGCAGTACTTC
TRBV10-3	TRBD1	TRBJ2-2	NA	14	CAISESTGSGELFF	TGTGCCATCAGTGAGTCGACAGGGTCGGGGGAGCTGTTTTTT
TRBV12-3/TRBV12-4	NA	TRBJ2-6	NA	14	CASRAHSGANVLTF	TGTGCCAGCAGGGCCCACTCTGGGGCCAACGTCCTGACTTTC
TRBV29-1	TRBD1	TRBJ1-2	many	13	CSVSIGQGYGYTF	TGCAGCGTTTCGATCGGACAGGGATATGGCTACACCTTC
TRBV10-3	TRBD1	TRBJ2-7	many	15	CAISVGTELVYEQYF	TGTGCCATCAGTGTAGGGACAGAATTAGTCTACGAGCAGTACTTC
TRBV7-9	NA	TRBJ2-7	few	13	CASSLIRGEEQYF	TGTGCCAGCAGCCTGATCAGGGGAGAGGAGCAGTACTTC
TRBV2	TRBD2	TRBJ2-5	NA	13	CASRRAGTETQYF	TGTGCCAGCAGAAGAGCGGGAACAGAGACCCAGTACTTC
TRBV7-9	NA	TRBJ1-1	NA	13	CACRAGMNTEAFF	TGTGCCTGCAGGGCAGGGATGAACACTGAAGCTTTCTTT
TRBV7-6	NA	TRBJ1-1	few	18	CASKAFVGTKKSASPVSF	TGTGCCAGCAAAGCTTTCGTAGGGACAAAGAAATCCGCTAGTCCCGTTTCGTTT
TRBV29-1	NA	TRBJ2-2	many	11	CSVVGTGELFF	TGCAGCGTTGTGGGCACCGGGGAGCTGTTTTTT
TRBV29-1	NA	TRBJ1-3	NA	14	CSSWQLTPGNTIYF	TGCAGCAGTTGGCAGTTGACACCTGGAAACACCATATATTTT
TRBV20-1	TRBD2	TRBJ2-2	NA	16	CSARLPGLAPTGELFF	TGCAGTGCTAGGTTACCGGGACTAGCGCCCACCGGGGAGCTGTTTTTT
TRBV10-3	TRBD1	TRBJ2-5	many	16	CAISDGQGSSGETQYF	TGTGCCATCAGTGACGGACAGGGGAGTTCGGGGGAGACCCAGTACTTC
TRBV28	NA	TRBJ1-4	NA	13	CASRRGMGEKLFF	TGTGCCAGCAGACGGGGGATGGGTGAAAAACTGTTTTTT
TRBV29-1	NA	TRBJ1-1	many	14	CSVPGHLMNTEAFF	TGCAGCGTTCCGGGACACCTAATGAACACTGAAGCTTTCTTT
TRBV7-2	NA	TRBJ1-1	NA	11	CASSYTSWAFF	TGTGCCAGCAGCTACACCTCTTGGGCTTTCTTT
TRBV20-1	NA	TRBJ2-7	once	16	CSARAESKTASDEQYF	TGCAGTGCTAGAGCGGAAAGTAAGACAGCCTCGGACGAGCAGTACTTC
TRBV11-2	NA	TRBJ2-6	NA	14	CASSFMTGANVLTF	TGTGCCAGCAGCTTTATGACTGGGGCCAACGTCCTGACTTTC
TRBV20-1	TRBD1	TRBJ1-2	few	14	CSARRDRVVRGYTF	TGCAGTGCTAGAAGGGACAGGGTTGTCCGTGGCTACACCTTC
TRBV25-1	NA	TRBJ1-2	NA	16	CASSPGWRDTSYGYTF	TGTGCCAGCAGCCCCGGGTGGAGGGATACTTCCTATGGCTACACCTTC
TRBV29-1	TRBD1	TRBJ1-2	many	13	CSVDWGQGYGYTF	TGCAGCGTTGATTGGGGACAGGGCTATGGCTACACCTTC
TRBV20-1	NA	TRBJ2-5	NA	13	CSAPWGPFETQYF	TGCAGTGCTCCCTGGGGACCTTTCGAGACCCAGTACTTC
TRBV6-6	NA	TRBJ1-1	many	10	CATVGWGAFF	TGTGCCACCGTAGGGTGGGGAGCTTTCTTT
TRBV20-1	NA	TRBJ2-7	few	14	CSASSRPHSYEQYF	TGCAGTGCTAGCTCCAGGCCTCACTCCTACGAGCAGTACTTC
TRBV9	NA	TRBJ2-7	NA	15	CASSPESGIPYEQYF	TGTGCCAGCAGCCCCGAATCCGGGATCCCCTACGAGCAGTACTTC
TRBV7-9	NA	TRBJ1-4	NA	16	CASSFFFWDGNEKLFF	TGTGCCAGCAGTTTCTTTTTCTGGGACGGAAATGAAAAACTGTTTTTT
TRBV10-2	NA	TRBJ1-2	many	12	CASSGEEYGYTF	TGCGCCAGCAGTGGCGAGGAGTATGGCTACACCTTC
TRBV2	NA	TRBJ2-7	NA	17	CASSGLDGALHSYEQYF	TGTGCCAGCAGTGGTCTCGATGGGGCTCTCCACTCCTACGAGCAGTACTTC
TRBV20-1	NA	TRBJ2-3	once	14	CSASSPRVTDTQYF	TGCAGTGCTAGTTCCCCTCGGGTCACAGATACGCAGTATTTT
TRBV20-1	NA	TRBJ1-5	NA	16	CSARDKDRLSNQPQHF	TGCAGTGCTAGAGATAAAGACAGGTTAAGCAATCAGCCCCAGCATTTT
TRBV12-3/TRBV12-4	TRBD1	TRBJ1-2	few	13	CASRGQDFYGYTF	TGTGCCAGCAGGGGACAGGACTTCTATGGCTACACCTTC
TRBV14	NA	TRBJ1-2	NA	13	CASSHRRGYGYTF	TGTGCCAGCAGCCATAGACGGGGCTATGGCTACACCTTC
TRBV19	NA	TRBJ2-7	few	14	CASSGQNPSYEQYF	TGTGCCAGTTCTGGACAGAACCCTTCCTACGAGCAGTACTTC
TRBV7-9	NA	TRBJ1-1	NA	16	CASSQDLAGLNTEAFF	TGTGCCAGCAGCCAAGATCTAGCAGGGTTGAACACTGAAGCTTTCTTT
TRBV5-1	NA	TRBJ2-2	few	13	CASSKPQTGELFF	TGCGCCAGCAGCAAGCCACAAACCGGGGAGCTGTTTTTT
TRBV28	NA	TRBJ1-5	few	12	CASKGSNQPQHF	TGTGCCAGCAAAGGATCCAATCAGCCCCAGCATTTT
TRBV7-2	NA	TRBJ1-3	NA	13	CASSADMGNTIYF	TGTGCCAGCAGCGCAGATATGGGAAACACCATATATTTT
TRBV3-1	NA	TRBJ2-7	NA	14	CASNRKGGEDEQYF	TGTGCCAGCAACCGAAAAGGTGGGGAGGACGAGCAGTACTTC
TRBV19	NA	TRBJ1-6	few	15	CASSQNRAAGSPLHF	TGTGCCAGCAGCCAGAACAGGGCGGCGGGATCACCCCTCCACTTT
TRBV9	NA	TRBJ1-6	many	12	CASSPAASPLHF	TGTGCCAGCAGCCCGGCCGCCTCACCCCTCCACTTT
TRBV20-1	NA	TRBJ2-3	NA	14	CSASWQFNTDTQYF	TGCAGTGCTAGTTGGCAGTTCAACACAGATACGCAGTATTTT
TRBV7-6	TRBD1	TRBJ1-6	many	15	CASSRDRAANSPLHF	TGTGCCAGCAGCCGCGACAGGGCGGCTAATTCACCCCTCCACTTT
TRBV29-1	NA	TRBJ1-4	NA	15	CSAQSGGVENEKLFF	TGCAGCGCCCAAAGTGGGGGAGTCGAGAATGAAAAACTGTTTTTT
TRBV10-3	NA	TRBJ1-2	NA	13	CAISEPPRSGYTF	TGTGCCATCAGTGAGCCACCCAGGAGTGGCTACACCTTC
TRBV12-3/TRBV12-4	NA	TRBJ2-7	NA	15	CAGSQLVQGNYEQYF	TGTGCCGGCAGCCAGCTGGTCCAGGGGAACTACGAGCAGTACTTC
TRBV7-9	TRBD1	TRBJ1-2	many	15	CASSSFTGEYRGYTF	TGTGCCAGCAGCTCTTTCACAGGGGAATATCGAGGCTACACCTTC
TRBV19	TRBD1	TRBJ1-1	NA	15	CASRGQGARNTEAFF	TGTGCCAGTAGAGGGCAGGGGGCGAGGAACACTGAAGCTTTCTTT